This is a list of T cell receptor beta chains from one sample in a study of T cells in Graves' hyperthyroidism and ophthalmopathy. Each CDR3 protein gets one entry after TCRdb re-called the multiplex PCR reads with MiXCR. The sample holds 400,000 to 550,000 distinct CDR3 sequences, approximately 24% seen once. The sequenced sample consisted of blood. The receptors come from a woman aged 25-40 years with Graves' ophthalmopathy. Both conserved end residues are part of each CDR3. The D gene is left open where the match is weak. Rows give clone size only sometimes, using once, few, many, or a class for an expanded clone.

cdr3_nt: TGTGCCAGCAGCCAAGATGCATCAGGGGGCGCTTGGTATGGCTACACCTTC; cdr3_aa: CASSQDASGGAWYGYTF; clone_size: many; j_call: TRBJ1-2; v_call: TRBV4-2; d_call: TRBD1
cdr3_nt: TGTGCCAGCAGTTTAGCGGACACCCTCTACGAGCAGTACTTC; cdr3_aa: CASSLADTLYEQYF; clone_size: many; j_call: TRBJ2-7; v_call: TRBV27; d_call: .
cdr3_nt: TGTGCCAGCAGCTCGCTCCTCTCCTACGAGCAGTACTTC; cdr3_aa: CASSSLLSYEQYF; clone_size: .; j_call: TRBJ2-7; v_call: TRBV11-2; d_call: .
cdr3_nt: TGTGCCACCAGCAGAGGAGGCAGTCTACGGTATGGCTACACCTTC; cdr3_aa: CATSRGGSLRYGYTF; clone_size: many; j_call: TRBJ1-2; v_call: TRBV15; d_call: .
cdr3_nt: TGTGCCAGCAGCAAAGTTGGGGGCAGCAATCAGCCCCAGCATTTT; cdr3_aa: CASSKVGGSNQPQHF; clone_size: many; j_call: TRBJ1-5; v_call: TRBV7-9; d_call: .
cdr3_nt: TGTGCCAGCATTGGCATGACCTACGAGCAGTACTTC; cdr3_aa: CASIGMTYEQYF; clone_size: few; j_call: TRBJ2-7; v_call: TRBV2; d_call: .
cdr3_nt: TGTGCCTGGAGTGACAGGGGTTTTAATCAGCCCCAGCATTTT; cdr3_aa: CAWSDRGFNQPQHF; clone_size: .; j_call: TRBJ1-5; v_call: TRBV30; d_call: TRBD1
cdr3_nt: TGTGCCAGCAGTTACTCAATCACAGGAGATCAGCCCCAGCATTTT; cdr3_aa: CASSYSITGDQPQHF; clone_size: many; j_call: TRBJ1-5; v_call: TRBV6-5; d_call: .
cdr3_nt: TGTGCCAGCAGCGAAAGACAGGCCTATGGCTACACCTTC; cdr3_aa: CASSERQAYGYTF; clone_size: many; j_call: TRBJ1-2; v_call: TRBV13; d_call: .
cdr3_nt: TGTGCCAGCAGTACAGGGGACTATGGCTACACCTTC; cdr3_aa: CASSTGDYGYTF; clone_size: many; j_call: TRBJ1-2; v_call: TRBV6-2/TRBV6-3; d_call: TRBD1
cdr3_nt: TGTGCCAGCACCACCGGCGGGGCGGTAAACACTGAAGCTTTCTTT; cdr3_aa: CASTTGGAVNTEAFF; clone_size: few; j_call: TRBJ1-1; v_call: TRBV12-3/TRBV12-4; d_call: .
cdr3_nt: TGTGCCAGCAGTGAAGCTTGGTTCTCTGGAAACACCATATATTTT; cdr3_aa: CASSEAWFSGNTIYF; clone_size: many; j_call: TRBJ1-3; v_call: TRBV6-1; d_call: .
cdr3_nt: TGTGCCATCAGCCTCAGAGAGGACTATGGCTACACCTTC; cdr3_aa: CAISLREDYGYTF; clone_size: many; j_call: TRBJ1-2; v_call: TRBV10-3; d_call: .
cdr3_nt: TGTGCCAGCAGTGAGGACAGGGGAGCCTACGAGCAGTACTTC; cdr3_aa: CASSEDRGAYEQYF; clone_size: many; j_call: TRBJ2-7; v_call: TRBV2; d_call: TRBD1
cdr3_nt: TGTGCCAGCACTCAGGGTTCCAATCAGCCCCAGCATTTT; cdr3_aa: CASTQGSNQPQHF; clone_size: .; j_call: TRBJ1-5; v_call: TRBV6-1; d_call: .
cdr3_nt: TGTGCCAGCAGTTACTTCCCCGGGACAGGGGATGGAAACACCATATATTTT; cdr3_aa: CASSYFPGTGDGNTIYF; clone_size: .; j_call: TRBJ1-3; v_call: TRBV6-5; d_call: TRBD1
cdr3_nt: TGTGCCAGCAGTTTACAGGGGATTAACCGCGAGCAGTACTTC; cdr3_aa: CASSLQGINREQYF; clone_size: .; j_call: TRBJ2-7; v_call: TRBV12-3/TRBV12-4; d_call: .
cdr3_nt: TGTGCCATCAGTGCCGCGGGGGGCTACACCTTC; cdr3_aa: CAISAAGGYTF; clone_size: many; j_call: TRBJ1-2; v_call: TRBV10-3; d_call: .
cdr3_nt: TGTGCCACCAGCAGAGATAAGGGGATATATGGCTACACCTTC; cdr3_aa: CATSRDKGIYGYTF; clone_size: .; j_call: TRBJ1-2; v_call: TRBV15; d_call: .
cdr3_nt: TGTGCCAGCAGCATCATCGGATACGAGCAGTACTTC; cdr3_aa: CASSIIGYEQYF; clone_size: many; j_call: TRBJ2-7; v_call: TRBV7-8; d_call: .
cdr3_nt: TGCAGTGGAGCCGGTGGGAATGGCTACACCTTC; cdr3_aa: CSGAGGNGYTF; clone_size: .; j_call: TRBJ1-2; v_call: TRBV20-1; d_call: .
cdr3_nt: TGTGCCAGCAGCCGGGACGGACGGGGCTACACCTTC; cdr3_aa: CASSRDGRGYTF; clone_size: many; j_call: TRBJ1-2; v_call: TRBV27; d_call: .
cdr3_nt: TGCAGCGTCCAGGGTTATGGCTACACCTTC; cdr3_aa: CSVQGYGYTF; clone_size: many; j_call: TRBJ1-2; v_call: TRBV29-1; d_call: .
cdr3_nt: TGCAGCGTACATGGACAGGGGCCAACTAACTATGGCTACACCTTC; cdr3_aa: CSVHGQGPTNYGYTF; clone_size: many; j_call: TRBJ1-2; v_call: TRBV29-1; d_call: TRBD1
cdr3_nt: TGTGCCAGCAGTGAAAGGGGCTGGACAGGGGGCTACACCTTC; cdr3_aa: CASSERGWTGGYTF; clone_size: few; j_call: TRBJ1-2; v_call: TRBV6-1; d_call: TRBD1
cdr3_nt: TGTGCCAGCAGTTACTCACCAGGTGAAGCTTTCTTT; cdr3_aa: CASSYSPGEAFF; clone_size: many; j_call: TRBJ1-1; v_call: TRBV6-5; d_call: .
cdr3_nt: TGTGCCAGCAGTTTCGGGGGATTAAACGAGCAGTACTTC; cdr3_aa: CASSFGGLNEQYF; clone_size: many; j_call: TRBJ2-7; v_call: TRBV12-3/TRBV12-4; d_call: .
cdr3_nt: TGTGCCAGCAGTTTAGTTGGTCCCGGGTTCGAGGAGCAGTACTTC; cdr3_aa: CASSLVGPGFEEQYF; clone_size: many; j_call: TRBJ2-7; v_call: TRBV12-3/TRBV12-4; d_call: .
cdr3_nt: TGTGCCAGCAGTTTCGGACAGGGAAGTTCACCCCTCCACTTT; cdr3_aa: CASSFGQGSSPLHF; clone_size: .; j_call: TRBJ1-6; v_call: TRBV2; d_call: TRBD1
cdr3_nt: TGTGCCAGCGAAACGGGGGGCTCCTTCGATCAGCCCCAGCATTTT; cdr3_aa: CASETGGSFDQPQHF; clone_size: once; j_call: TRBJ1-5; v_call: TRBV28; d_call: .
cdr3_nt: TGTGCCAGCAGCGTAGCTACGACAGGGGAAGAGACCCAGTACTTC; cdr3_aa: CASSVATTGEETQYF; clone_size: .; j_call: TRBJ2-5; v_call: TRBV9; d_call: TRBD1
cdr3_nt: TGTGCCAGCAGCTTAGAAGTAAACACTGAAGCTTTCTTT; cdr3_aa: CASSLEVNTEAFF; clone_size: many; j_call: TRBJ1-1; v_call: TRBV7-9; d_call: .
cdr3_nt: TGCGCCAGCAGCTTGGCCAACGGCGGGGAGCTGTTTTTT; cdr3_aa: CASSLANGGELFF; clone_size: many; j_call: TRBJ2-2; v_call: TRBV5-1; d_call: .
cdr3_nt: TGTGCCAGTAGTGGGTCAGAGATAAGTGCGTACCAAGAGACCCAGTACTTC; cdr3_aa: CASSGSEISAYQETQYF; clone_size: .; j_call: TRBJ2-5; v_call: TRBV19; d_call: .
cdr3_nt: TGCAGCGTCGCCGACAGTGGAGGGCAGTACTTC; cdr3_aa: CSVADSGGQYF; clone_size: few; j_call: TRBJ2-7; v_call: TRBV29-1; d_call: .
cdr3_nt: TGTGCCAGCAGTGAGGGCCGGGGAAGGAACGAGCAGTACTTC; cdr3_aa: CASSEGRGRNEQYF; clone_size: .; j_call: TRBJ2-7; v_call: TRBV2; d_call: .
cdr3_nt: TGCAGTGCTAGCGCGGCAGGGGGCCGGGAGACCAAGTACTTC; cdr3_aa: CSASAAGGRETKYF; clone_size: .; j_call: TRBJ2-5; v_call: TRBV20-1; d_call: TRBD1
cdr3_nt: TGTGCCAGCAGCCCGCCGCAGGGCGCCACTGAAGCTTTCTTT; cdr3_aa: CASSPPQGATEAFF; clone_size: few; j_call: TRBJ1-1; v_call: TRBV13; d_call: .
cdr3_nt: TGTGCCAGCAGTTACGTCCGGGACACCTATGGCTACACCTTC; cdr3_aa: CASSYVRDTYGYTF; clone_size: many; j_call: TRBJ1-2; v_call: TRBV6-5; d_call: .
cdr3_nt: TGTGCCAGCACCCCAAGGGAAAATTCACCCCTCCACTTT; cdr3_aa: CASTPRENSPLHF; clone_size: .; j_call: TRBJ1-6; v_call: TRBV2; d_call: .
cdr3_nt: TGTGCCAGCAGTTTATCGCAAAGTTATGGCTACACCTTC; cdr3_aa: CASSLSQSYGYTF; clone_size: many; j_call: TRBJ1-2; v_call: TRBV27; d_call: .
cdr3_nt: TGTGCCAGCAGCCCCCGTCTAGATAACTTAGCCAAAAACATTCAGTACTTC; cdr3_aa: CASSPRLDNLAKNIQYF; clone_size: many; j_call: TRBJ2-4; v_call: TRBV7-2; d_call: .